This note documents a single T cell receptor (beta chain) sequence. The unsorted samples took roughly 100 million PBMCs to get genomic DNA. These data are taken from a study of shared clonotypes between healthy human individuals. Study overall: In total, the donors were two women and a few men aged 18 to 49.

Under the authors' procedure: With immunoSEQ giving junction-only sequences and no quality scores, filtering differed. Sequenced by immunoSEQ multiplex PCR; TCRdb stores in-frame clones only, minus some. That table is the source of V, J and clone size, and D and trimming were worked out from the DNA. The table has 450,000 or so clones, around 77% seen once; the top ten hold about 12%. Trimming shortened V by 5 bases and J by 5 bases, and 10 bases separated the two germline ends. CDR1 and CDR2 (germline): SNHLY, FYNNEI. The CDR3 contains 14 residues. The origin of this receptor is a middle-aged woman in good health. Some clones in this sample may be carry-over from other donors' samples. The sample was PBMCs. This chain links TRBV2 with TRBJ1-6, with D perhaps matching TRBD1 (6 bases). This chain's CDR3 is CASSNQGNNSPLHF. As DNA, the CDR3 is TGTGCCAGCAGTAATCAGGGGAATAATTCACCCCTCCACTTT.